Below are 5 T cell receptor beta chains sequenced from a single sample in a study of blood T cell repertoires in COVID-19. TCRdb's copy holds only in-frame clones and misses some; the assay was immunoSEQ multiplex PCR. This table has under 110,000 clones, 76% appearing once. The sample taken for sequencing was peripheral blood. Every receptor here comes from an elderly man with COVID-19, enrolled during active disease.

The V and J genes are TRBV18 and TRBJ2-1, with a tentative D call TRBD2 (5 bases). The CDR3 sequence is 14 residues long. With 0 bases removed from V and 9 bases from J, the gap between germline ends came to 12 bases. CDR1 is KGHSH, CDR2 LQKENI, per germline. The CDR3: CASSPPTRGGEQFF. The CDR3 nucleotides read TGTGCCAGCTCACCACCGACAAGAGGAGGTGAGCAGTTCTTC.

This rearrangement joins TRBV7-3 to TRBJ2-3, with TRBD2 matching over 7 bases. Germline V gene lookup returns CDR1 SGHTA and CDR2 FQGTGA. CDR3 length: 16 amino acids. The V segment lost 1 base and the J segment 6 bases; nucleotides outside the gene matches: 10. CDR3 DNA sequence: TGTGCCAGCAGCTTAAACGGCGCGGGAGTTACGGATACGCAGTATTTT. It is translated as CASSLNGAGVTDTQYF.

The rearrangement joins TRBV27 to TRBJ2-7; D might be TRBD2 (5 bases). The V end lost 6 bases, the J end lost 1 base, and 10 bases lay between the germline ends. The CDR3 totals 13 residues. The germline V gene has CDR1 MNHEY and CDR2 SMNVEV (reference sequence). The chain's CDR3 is CASRVTGSYEQYF. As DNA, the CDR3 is TGTGCCAGCAGGGTGACGGGGTCCTACGAGCAGTACTTC.

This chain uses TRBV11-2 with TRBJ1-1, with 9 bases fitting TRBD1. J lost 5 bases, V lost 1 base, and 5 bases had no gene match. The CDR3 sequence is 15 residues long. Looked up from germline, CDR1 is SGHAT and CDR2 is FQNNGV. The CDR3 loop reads CASSLGTGARTEAFF. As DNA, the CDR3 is TGTGCCAGCAGCTTAGGGACAGGGGCCCGAACTGAAGCTTTCTTT.

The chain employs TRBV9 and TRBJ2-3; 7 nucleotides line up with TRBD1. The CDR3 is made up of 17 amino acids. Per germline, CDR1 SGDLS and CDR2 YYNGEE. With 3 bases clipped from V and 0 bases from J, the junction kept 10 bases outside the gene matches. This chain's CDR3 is CASSAGMGQFSTDTQYF. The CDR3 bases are TGTGCCAGCAGCGCAGGAATGGGACAGTTTAGCACAGATACGCAGTATTTT.